What follows are 23 T cell receptor beta chains derived from one specimen sequenced in a study of blood T cell repertoires in COVID-19. Using immunoSEQ multiplex PCR, the repertoire was profiled, and TCRdb retains in-frame clones only, with some absent. This table has 200,000 to 250,000 clones, around 88% appearing once. The sequencing sample was made of PBMCs or T cells enriched from blood (not recorded which). Receptor source: a woman in her 30s who had been exposed to COVID-19.

The V and J genes are TRBV28 and TRBJ2-7; 11 bases map to TRBD1. V was clipped by 2 bases and J by 2 bases; unmatched bases: 11. The CDR3 consists of 18 residues. CDR1 and CDR2 (germline): MDHEN, SYDVKM. This CDR3 is CASSLGKWGTGGTYEQYF. The CDR3 nucleotides are TGTGCCAGCAGTTTAGGTAAATGGGGGACAGGGGGAACCTACGAGCAGTACTTC.

The rearrangement joins TRBV29-1 to TRBJ1-2, with D uncertain. With 0 bases removed from V and 6 bases from J, the gap between germline ends came to 20 bases. Looked up from germline, CDR1 is SQVTM and CDR2 is ANQGSEA. This CDR3 is 16 amino acids long. CDR3 nucleotides: TGCAGCGTTGAAGATGAGCAGCGGGGAAGAAACGATGGCTACACCTTC. Its translation: CSVEDEQRGRNDGYTF.

The chain employs TRBV10-3 and TRBJ1-5, with 8 bases identical to TRBD1. Per germline, CDR1 ENHRY and CDR2 SYGVKD. The CDR3 has 13 amino acids. V shed 6 bases and J 5 bases; nucleotides not matched to a gene: 3. CDR3 in amino acids: CAIRGQEDQPQHF. The CDR3 DNA is TGTGCCATCAGGGGACAGGAGGATCAGCCCCAGCATTTT.

Here the CDR3 DNA reads TGTGCCAGCAGTTTGGGACATACCTACGAGCAGTACTTC. It encodes CASSLGHTYEQYF. The V call is TRBV12-3 or TRBV12-4, the J call TRBJ2-7, with TRBD1 as a possible D gene (6 bases). Trimming took 3 bases from V and 2 from J, leaving 8 bases between them. There are 13 residues in the CDR3.

The count of this clone is one. The rearrangement links TRBV11-3 to TRBJ2-1; D not resolved. Between the trimmed V and J ends, which lost 1 base and 5 bases, there was a span of 6 bases. This CDR3 comprises 13 residues. Germline V gene sequence: CDR1 SGHNT, CDR2 YENEEA. CDR3 in DNA: TGTGCCAGCAGCTTAGGTTCAGACAATGAGCAGTTCTTC. This translates into CASSLGSDNEQFF.

The chain couples TRBV4-2 to TRBJ2-7, with TRBD2 matching over 7 bases. Germline trimming cut 5 bases from V and 5 bases from J; bases unmatched to any gene: 3. Germline loops: CDR1 LGHNA, CDR2 YNFKEQ. The CDR3 runs 12 residues. DNA of the CDR3: TGTGCCAGCAGCGCCGGGACTAACGAGCAGTACTTC. Translated, it gives CASSAGTNEQYF.

CDR3 coding DNA: TGTGCCAGCAGTCCCTTGGACAGGGCTCCTTTGAACACTGAAGCTTTCTTT. This translates into CASSPLDRAPLNTEAFF. The rearrangement links TRBV2 to TRBJ1-1; 8 positions match TRBD1. V lost 5 bases to trimming and J lost 0 bases; unmatched junction nucleotides: 11. The CDR3 runs to 17 residues. CDR1 SNHLY and CDR2 FYNNEI come from the germline V gene.

V gene TRBV24-1 combines with J gene TRBJ1-2; 8 nucleotides align to TRBD1. There are 16 residues in the CDR3. Trimming removed 3 bases from V and 4 bases from J; junction bases left unmatched: 9. Germline V gene data show CDR1 as KGHDR and CDR2 as SFDVKD. The CDR3 is CATSDRTGGATYGYTF. CDR3 DNA: TGTGCCACCAGTGATCGAACAGGGGGAGCTACCTATGGCTACACCTTC.

This sequence joins TRBV24-1 and TRBJ1-1, with D maybe TRBD1 (5 bases). CDR3 length: 14 amino acids. Germline CDR1 is KGHDR and CDR2 is SFDVKD. Trimming shortened V by 4 bases and J by 5 bases, and 13 bases separated the two germline ends. CDR3 nucleotides: TGTGCCACCAGTGAGGACGGGAGGGGAACTGAAGCTTTCTTT. Amino acids: CATSEDGRGTEAFF.

J is TRBJ1-1 and V is TRBV6-5, with D tentatively TRBD1 (6 bases). Germline lookup yields CDR1 MNHEY and CDR2 SVGAGI. This CDR3 region has 14 residues. V lost 6 bases, J lost 1 base, and 12 bases lay in between. CDR3 amino acids: CASRQSGQNTEAFF. CDR3 coding DNA: TGTGCCAGCAGGCAGTCGGGACAGAACACTGAAGCTTTCTTT.

The chain recombines TRBV27 with TRBJ2-7; a weak D match, TRBD1 (7 bases). V lost 5 bases to trimming and J lost 1 base, with 18 bases between them. The germline V gene has CDR1 MNHEY and CDR2 SMNVEV (reference sequence). This CDR3 comprises 16 residues. CDR3 sequence (DNA): TGTGCCAGCAGTATCTCGGCGGGACAGCCTTCCTACGAGCAGTACTTC. This codes for CASSISAGQPSYEQYF.

This chain uses TRBV10-3 with TRBJ2-5, with D possibly matching TRBD2 (5 bases). The V end was cut by 6 bases, the J end by 5 bases, with 25 bases between. CDR3 length: 17 amino acids. Germline V gene data show CDR1 as ENHRY and CDR2 as SYGVKD. The CDR3 loop reads CAIRATRTAGCVETQYF. CDR3 DNA sequence: TGTGCCATCAGAGCTACCAGGACTGCCGGATGTGTGGAGACCCAGTACTTC.

The chain links TRBV5-4 to TRBJ1-2; weak D call: TRBD1 (6 bases). Germline V lookup: CDR1 SGHNT, CDR2 YYREEE (reference sequence). The CDR3 is 16 residues long. V was shortened by 10 bases and J by 2 bases, with 24 bases between the two germline ends. In nucleotides, the CDR3 is TGTGCCTACGAACCTAGGGGGATCGCTCGGAACTATGGCTACACCTTC. It is translated as CAYEPRGIARNYGYTF.

The CDR3 protein is CAISETEGQINQPQHF. DNA for the CDR3: TGTGCCATCAGTGAGACGGAGGGACAGATAAATCAGCCCCAGCATTTT. This chain connects TRBV10-3 to TRBJ1-5, with 7 bases identical to TRBD1. V was clipped by 2 bases and J by 4 bases; unmatched bases: 8. There are 16 residues in the CDR3. The V gene's germline CDR1 is ENHRY and CDR2 SYGVKD.

This clone was counted once. The CDR3 coding sequence is TGTGCCAGCAGCCAAGGGTCGGGTAGCGAAAAACTGTTTTTT. It yields the protein CASSQGSGSEKLFF. This chain joins TRBV4-2 and TRBJ1-4; no clear D gene. Germline V CDR1 and CDR2: LGHNA, YNFKEQ. This CDR3 is 14 amino acids long. With 1 base removed from V and 8 bases from J, the gap between germline ends came to 11 bases.

This clone was recorded a few times. The chain couples TRBV9 to TRBJ1-3; D not resolved. This CDR3 contains 15 residues. The ends were cut back, 4 bases at V and 0 bases at J, with 11 bases in the middle. Germline-derived CDR1 and CDR2 are SGDLS and YYNGEE. In DNA form, the CDR3 reads TGTGCCAGCAGCCCTCCACGGGGCTCTGGAAACACCATATATTTT. Amino acids: CASSPPRGSGNTIYF.

This clone was recorded at least ten times. This chain joins TRBV11-2 and TRBJ2-3; no firm D call. Trimming left V 4 bases short and J 10 bases short, with 12 bases between. This CDR3 contains 12 residues. Per germline, CDR1 SGHAT and CDR2 FQNNGV. CDR3 region: CASSSYPRPQYF. The DNA of the CDR3 is TGTGCCAGCAGCTCTTACCCCAGGCCGCAGTATTTT.

The gene calls are TRBV5-6 and TRBJ2-3; D is perhaps TRBD2 (6 bases). Germline V CDR1 and CDR2: SGHDT, YYEEEE. The CDR3 runs to 17 residues. Trimming pared 3 bases from V and 1 base from J, leaving 18 bases between. DNA of the CDR3: TGTGCCAGCAGCTCTAGCGCAGGAGCGCGGGGCACAGATACGCAGTATTTT. This gives the protein CASSSSAGARGTDTQYF.

This chain uses TRBV2 with TRBJ1-1, with unresolved D. Germline V gives CDR1 SNHLY, CDR2 FYNNEI. V gave up 1 base and J gave up 3 bases, with 6 bases separating them. This CDR3 has 13 amino acids. CDR3 DNA: TGTGCCAGCAGTGAAGGCCGGTACACTGAAGCTTTCTTT. Its translation: CASSEGRYTEAFF.

This clone has just one count. The gene calls are TRBV7-9 and TRBJ2-7, with 7 positions matching TRBD2. After removal of 4 bases from V and 6 bases from J, the junction contained 9 bases not matched to a gene. Germline V gene lookup returns CDR1 SEHNR and CDR2 FQNEAQ (reference sequence). CDR3 length: 14 residues. The CDR3 DNA is TGTGCCAGCAGCTATCCTGGGGAGGGTCCCGAGCAGTACTTC. It translates to CASSYPGEGPEQYF. Looking up the rest from reference TRBV7-9 and TRBJ2-7 gives the full variable domain: DTGVSQNPRHKITKRGQNVTFRCDPISEHNRLYWYRQTLGQGPEFLTYFQNEAQLEKSRLLSDRFSAERPKGSFSTLEIQRTEQGDSAMYLCASSYPGEGPEQYFGPGTRLTVT.

This clone was recorded once. This rearrangement joins TRBV27 to TRBJ2-7; perhaps TRBD2 as D (5 bases). The germline V gene has CDR1 MNHEY and CDR2 SMNVEV (reference sequence). V lost 5 bases and J 3 bases, leaving 14 bases between the germline ends. The CDR3 spans 14 residues. DNA for the CDR3: TGTGCCAGCAGTCCCCGACGGGGAAACTACGAGCAGTACTTC. Translated, it gives CASSPRRGNYEQYF.

The V gene is TRBV6-5, the J gene TRBJ1-1; a possible D gene is TRBD1 (6 bases). Trimming pared 0 bases from V and 4 bases from J, leaving 15 bases between. The germline gives CDR1 MNHEY, CDR2 SVGAGI. The CDR3 extends over 16 amino acids. CDR3 sequence (DNA): TGTGCCAGCAGTTACTCGAGAACAGTGGGGGCCACTGAAGCTTTCTTT. Amino acid sequence: CASSYSRTVGATEAFF.

This chain joins TRBV19 and TRBJ2-2, with TRBD1 as a possible D gene (6 bases). The CDR3 runs to 14 residues. Germline loops: CDR1 LNHDA, CDR2 SQIVND (reference sequence). V lost 4 bases and J lost 8, with 14 bases in between. The CDR3 protein is CASSTTGPVGELFF. The CDR3 region has the DNA TGTGCCAGTAGTACCACAGGGCCCGTAGGGGAGCTGTTTTTT.